The entry below gives a single T cell receptor beta chain sequence along with its context. Its antigen is not identified. This specimen belongs to a study of blood T cells in healthy people across ages. General observations from the study: The study found more naive CD4+ cells and higher diversity in long-lived than aged donors. It was held that diversity estimates obtained from one million T cells represented underestimates. With donor CMV status unknown, expanded clonotype changes were possibly confounded.

Germline loops: CDR1 LNHNV, CDR2 YYDKDF (reference sequence). Trimming took off 0 bases at V and 1 base at J, with 12 bases between the two ends. CDR3 length equals 16 residues. The authors ran a second PCR of about 6 to 11 cycles using a sample-barcoded 5' primer and a J-beta primer mix. Each CDR3 protein gets one entry after TCRdb re-called the 5' RACE reads with MiXCR. The data hold some 1.8 million distinct CDR3 sequences, with roughly 43% observed a single time. The rearrangement joins TRBV15 to TRBJ2-5; perhaps TRBD1 as D (6 bases). Sequences were obtained from blood. This sequence originates from a human donor in good health. The CDR3 here is CATSRDLLGGQETQYF. The CDR3, as DNA: TGTGCCACCAGCAGAGATTTGTTAGGGGGCCAAGAGACCCAGTACTTC.